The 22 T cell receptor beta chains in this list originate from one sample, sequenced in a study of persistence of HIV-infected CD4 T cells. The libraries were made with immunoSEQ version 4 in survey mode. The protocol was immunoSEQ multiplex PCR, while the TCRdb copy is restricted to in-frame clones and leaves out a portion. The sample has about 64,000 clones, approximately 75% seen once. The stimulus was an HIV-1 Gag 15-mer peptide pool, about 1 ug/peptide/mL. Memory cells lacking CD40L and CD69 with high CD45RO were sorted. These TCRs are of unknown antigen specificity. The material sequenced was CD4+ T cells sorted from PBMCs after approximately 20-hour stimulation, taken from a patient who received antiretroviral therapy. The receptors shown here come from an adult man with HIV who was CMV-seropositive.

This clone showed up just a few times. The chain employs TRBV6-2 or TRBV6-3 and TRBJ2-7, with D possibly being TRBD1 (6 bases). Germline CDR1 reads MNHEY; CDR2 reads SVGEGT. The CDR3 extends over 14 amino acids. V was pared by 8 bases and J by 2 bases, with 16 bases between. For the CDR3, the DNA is TGTGCCAGCCGCCGAGGAGAGGGGGCCTACGAGCAGTACTTC. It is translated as CASRRGEGAYEQYF.

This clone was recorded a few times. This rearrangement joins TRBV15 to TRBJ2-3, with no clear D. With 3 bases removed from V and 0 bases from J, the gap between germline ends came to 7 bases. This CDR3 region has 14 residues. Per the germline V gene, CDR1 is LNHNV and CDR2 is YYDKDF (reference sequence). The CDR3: CATSRVPSTDTQYF. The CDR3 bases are TGTGCCACCAGCAGGGTCCCTAGCACAGATACGCAGTATTTT.

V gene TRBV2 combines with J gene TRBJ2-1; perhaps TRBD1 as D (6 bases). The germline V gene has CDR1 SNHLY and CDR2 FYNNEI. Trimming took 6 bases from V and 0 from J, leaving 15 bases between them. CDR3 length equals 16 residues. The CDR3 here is CASSSRTASSYNEQFF. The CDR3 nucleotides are TGTGCCAGCAGCTCTAGGACAGCAAGCTCCTACAATGAGCAGTTCTTC.

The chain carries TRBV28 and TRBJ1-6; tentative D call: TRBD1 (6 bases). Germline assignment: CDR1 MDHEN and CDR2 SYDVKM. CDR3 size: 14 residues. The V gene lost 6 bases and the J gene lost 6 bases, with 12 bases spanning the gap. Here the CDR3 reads CASSPGASNSPLHF. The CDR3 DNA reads TGTGCCAGCAGCCCAGGGGCGAGTAATTCACCCCTCCACTTT.

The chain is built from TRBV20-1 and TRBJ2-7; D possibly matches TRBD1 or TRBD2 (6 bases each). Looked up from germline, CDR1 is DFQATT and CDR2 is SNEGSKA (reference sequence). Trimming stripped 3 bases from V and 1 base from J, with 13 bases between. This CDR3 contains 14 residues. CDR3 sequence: CSASGGRLSYEQYF. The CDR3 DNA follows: TGCAGTGCTAGTGGGGGGCGATTGTCCTACGAGCAGTACTTC.

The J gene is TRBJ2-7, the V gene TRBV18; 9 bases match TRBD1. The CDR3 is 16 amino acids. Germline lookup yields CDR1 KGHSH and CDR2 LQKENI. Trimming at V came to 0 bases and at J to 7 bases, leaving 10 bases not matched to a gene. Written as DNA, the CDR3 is TGTGCCAGCTCACCACCCGGAGGACAGGGGTCAAGGGAGCAGTACTTC. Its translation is CASSPPGGQGSREQYF.

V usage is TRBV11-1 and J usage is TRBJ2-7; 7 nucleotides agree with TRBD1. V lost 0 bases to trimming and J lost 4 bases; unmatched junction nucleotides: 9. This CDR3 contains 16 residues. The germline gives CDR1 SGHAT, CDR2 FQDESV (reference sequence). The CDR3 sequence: CASSLAFPGTAYEQYF. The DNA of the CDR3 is TGTGCCAGCAGCTTAGCGTTCCCCGGGACAGCTTACGAGCAGTACTTC.

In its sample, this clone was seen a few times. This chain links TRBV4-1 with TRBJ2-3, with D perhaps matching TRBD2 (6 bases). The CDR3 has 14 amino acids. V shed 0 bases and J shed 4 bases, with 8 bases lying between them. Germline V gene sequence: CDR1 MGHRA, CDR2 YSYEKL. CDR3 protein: CASSQEAGSDTQYF. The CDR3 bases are TGCGCCAGCAGCCAAGAGGCGGGGTCAGATACGCAGTATTTT.

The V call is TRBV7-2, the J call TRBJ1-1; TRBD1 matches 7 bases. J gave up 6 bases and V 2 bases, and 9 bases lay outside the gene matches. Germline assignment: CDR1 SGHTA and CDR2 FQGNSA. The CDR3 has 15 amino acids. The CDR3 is CASSLLQGRVPEAFF. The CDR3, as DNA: TGTGCCAGCAGCTTACTACAGGGGCGAGTACCTGAAGCTTTCTTT.

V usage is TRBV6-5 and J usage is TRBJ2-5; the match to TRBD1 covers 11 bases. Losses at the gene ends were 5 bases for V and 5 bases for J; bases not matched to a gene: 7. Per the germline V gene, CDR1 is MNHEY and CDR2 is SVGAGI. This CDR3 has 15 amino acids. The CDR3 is CASSRTGGRMETQYF. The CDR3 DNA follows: TGTGCCAGCAGTAGGACAGGGGGCAGAATGGAGACCCAGTACTTC.

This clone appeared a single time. The CDR3: CASRKAGARDEQFF. The CDR3 DNA follows: TGTGCCAGCAGAAAAGCGGGGGCTCGAGATGAGCAGTTCTTC. The chain employs TRBV2 and TRBJ2-1, with TRBD2 identical over 8 bases. The CDR3 extends over 14 amino acids. Unmatched junction bases numbered 9, after V lost 6 bases and J lost 8 bases. Germline CDR1 is SNHLY and CDR2 is FYNNEI.

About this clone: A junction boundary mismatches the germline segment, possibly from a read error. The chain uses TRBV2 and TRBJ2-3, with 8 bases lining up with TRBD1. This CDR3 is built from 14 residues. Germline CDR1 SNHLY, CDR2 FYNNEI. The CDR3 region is CVSSGGQEGDTQYF. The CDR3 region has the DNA TGTGTCAGCAGTGGGGGACAGGAGGGCGATACGCAGTATTTT.

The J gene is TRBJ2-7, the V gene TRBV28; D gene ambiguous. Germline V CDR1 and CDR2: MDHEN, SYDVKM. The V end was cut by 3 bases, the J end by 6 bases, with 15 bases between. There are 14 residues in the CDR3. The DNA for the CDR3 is TGTGCCAGCAGTTTTTCGGCTCCGACCCCCGAGCAGTACTTC. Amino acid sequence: CASSFSAPTPEQYF.

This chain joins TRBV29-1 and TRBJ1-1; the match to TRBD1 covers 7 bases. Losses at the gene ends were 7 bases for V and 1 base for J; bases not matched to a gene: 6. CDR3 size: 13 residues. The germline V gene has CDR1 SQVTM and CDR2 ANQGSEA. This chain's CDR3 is CSGRRDRNTEAFF. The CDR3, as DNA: TGCAGCGGGAGACGGGACAGGAACACTGAAGCTTTCTTT.

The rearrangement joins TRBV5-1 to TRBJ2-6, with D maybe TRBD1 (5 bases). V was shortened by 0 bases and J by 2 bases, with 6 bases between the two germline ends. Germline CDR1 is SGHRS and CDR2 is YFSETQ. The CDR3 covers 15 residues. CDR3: CASSLEGTGANVLTF. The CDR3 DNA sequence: TGCGCCAGCAGCTTGGAGGGGACTGGGGCCAACGTCCTGACTTTC.

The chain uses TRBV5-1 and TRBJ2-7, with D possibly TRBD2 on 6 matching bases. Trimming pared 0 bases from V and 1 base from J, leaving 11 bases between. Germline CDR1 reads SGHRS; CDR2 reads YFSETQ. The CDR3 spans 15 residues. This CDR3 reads CASSLASGVSYEQYF. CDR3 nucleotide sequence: TGCGCCAGCAGCTTGGCTTCGGGGGTTTCCTACGAGCAGTACTTC.

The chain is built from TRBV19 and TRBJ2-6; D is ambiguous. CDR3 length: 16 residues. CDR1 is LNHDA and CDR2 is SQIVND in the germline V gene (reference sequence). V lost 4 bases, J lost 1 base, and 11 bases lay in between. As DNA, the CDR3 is TGTGCCAGTAGTACCCGAGGTTCTTCTGGGGCCAACGTCCTGACTTTC. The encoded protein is CASSTRGSSGANVLTF. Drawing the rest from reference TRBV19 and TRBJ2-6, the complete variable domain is DGGITQSPKYLFRKEGQNVTLSCEQNLNHDAMYWYRQDPGQGLRLIYYSQIVNDFQKGDIAEGYSVSREKKESFPLTVTSAQKNPTAFYLCASSTRGSSGANVLTFGAGSRLTVL.

The CDR3 bases are TGTGCCAGCTCACCACGTCCCACCACTGGGGGGGCAATTGGAAACACCATATATTTT. Amino acid sequence: CASSPRPTTGGAIGNTIYF. The V gene is TRBV18, the J gene TRBJ1-3, with D possibly TRBD1 on 6 matching bases. In germline, CDR1 is KGHSH, CDR2 LQKENI. The CDR3 totals 19 residues. Trimming shortened V by 1 base and J by 3 bases, and 22 bases separated the two germline ends.

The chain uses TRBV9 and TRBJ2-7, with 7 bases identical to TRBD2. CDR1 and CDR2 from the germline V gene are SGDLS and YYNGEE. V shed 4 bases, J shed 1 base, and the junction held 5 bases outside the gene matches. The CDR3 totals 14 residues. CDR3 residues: CASSPAGVSYEQYF. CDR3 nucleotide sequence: TGTGCCAGCAGCCCCGCGGGGGTGTCCTACGAGCAGTACTTC.

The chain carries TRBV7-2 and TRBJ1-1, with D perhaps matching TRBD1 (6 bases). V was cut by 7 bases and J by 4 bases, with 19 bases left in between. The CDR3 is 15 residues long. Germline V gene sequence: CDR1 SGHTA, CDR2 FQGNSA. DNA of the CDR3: TGTGCCAGCACCGCCATAGGGGGATCGGGCACTGAAGCTTTCTTT. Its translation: CASTAIGGSGTEAFF.

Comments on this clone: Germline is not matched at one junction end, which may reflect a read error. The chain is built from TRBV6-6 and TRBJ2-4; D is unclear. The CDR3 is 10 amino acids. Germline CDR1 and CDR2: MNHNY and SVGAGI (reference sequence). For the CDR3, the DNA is TGTGCCAGCAGTGACCTTACTTTCAACTTC. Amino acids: CASSDLTFNF.

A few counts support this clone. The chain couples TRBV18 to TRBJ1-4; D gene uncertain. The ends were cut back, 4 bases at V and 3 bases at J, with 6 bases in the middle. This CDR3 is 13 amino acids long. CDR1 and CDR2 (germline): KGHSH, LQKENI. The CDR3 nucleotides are TGTGCCAGCTCACGGTCAGCTAATGAAAAACTGTTTTTT. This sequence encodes CASSRSANEKLFF.